Shown below are 12 T cell receptor beta chains from a single sample sequenced in a study of molecular identifiers for immune sequencing clone quantification. Each CDR3 protein gets one entry after TCRdb re-called the PCR reads with MiXCR. The data show approximately 40,000 distinct CDR3 sequences, approximately 24% seen once. The source material was naive CD8+ T cells from blood, with Jurkat cell RNA spiked in. Subset specified: FACS-sorted CD8+CD4-CCR7+CD45RA+ naive T cells. Receptors originate from a human donor in good health. Some libraries in this study had Jurkat cell RNA spiked in.

This clonotype was detected only once. CDR3 sequence (DNA): TGTGCCCGCCGTCCCCTTTTGCCCGATCCGCCGTATTTT. Protein sequence: CARRPLLPDPPYF. The rearrangement joins TRBV6-2 or TRBV6-3 to TRBJ2-3; the D is unclear. V was pared by 11 bases and J by 14 bases, with 26 bases between. The CDR3 runs to 13 residues. The V gene's germline CDR1 is MNHEY and CDR2 SVGEGT.

This chain links TRBV7-3 with TRBJ2-2; perhaps TRBD2 as D (6 bases). V lost 5 bases and J 4 bases, leaving 14 bases between the germline ends. This CDR3 spans 15 amino acids. Germline lookup yields CDR1 SGHTA and CDR2 FQGTGA. CDR3 in DNA: TGTGCCAGCAGCCCTTTGCGGGATTGCACCGGGGAGCTGTTTTTT. Protein: CASSPLRDCTGELFF.

This clonotype was picked up many times. The rearrangement joins TRBV20-1 to TRBJ2-1; TRBD2 might be the D (6 bases). Trimming took off 0 bases at V and 8 bases at J, with 11 bases between the two ends. The CDR3 is made up of 13 amino acids. Germline loops: CDR1 DFQATT, CDR2 SNEGSKA (reference sequence). For the CDR3, the DNA is TGCAGTGCTAGAGATCTTAGCGGCGATGAGCAGTTCTTC. This codes for CSARDLSGDEQFF.

This clonotype was seen a handful of times. V and J are TRBV7-9 and TRBJ2-2, with 8 bases identical to TRBD2. V lost 1 base, J lost 4 bases, and 8 bases stayed unmatched. CDR3 length: 17 residues. Germline V gives CDR1 SEHNR, CDR2 FQNEAQ (reference sequence). The CDR3 DNA is TGTGCCAGCAGCTTAGTAGGTAGCGGGACACCCACCGGGGAGCTGTTTTTT. Its translation: CASSLVGSGTPTGELFF. The entire variable domain, with the rest obtained from reference TRBV7-9 and TRBJ2-2, is as follows: DTGVSQNPRHKITKRGQNVTFRCDPISEHNRLYWYRQTLGQGPEFLTYFQNEAQLEKSRLLSDRFSAERPKGSFSTLEIQRTEQGDSAMYLCASSLVGSGTPTGELFFGEGSRLTVL.

This clonotype was found once. The chain couples TRBV7-9 to TRBJ2-5; possible D gene TRBD2, 7 bases. Deletions cut 4 bases from V and 9 bases from J, with 27 bases between. The CDR3 loop spans 17 amino acids. Looked up from germline, CDR1 is SEHNR and CDR2 is FQNEAQ (reference sequence). The CDR3 coding sequence is TGTGCCAGCAGCTCCTCGTTGGAGGGGGGGGCTTTCGGGCCCCAGTACTTC. Residues: CASSSSLEGGAFGPQYF.

The rearrangement links TRBV5-1 to TRBJ2-7, with D maybe TRBD1 (5 bases). Looked up from germline, CDR1 is SGHRS and CDR2 is YFSETQ. This CDR3 comprises 15 residues. Trimming left V 0 bases short and J 1 base short, with 11 bases between. Written as DNA, the CDR3 is TGCGCCAGCAGCTTGGAGGCAGGGAAGTCCTACGAGCAGTACTTC. It encodes CASSLEAGKSYEQYF.

V is TRBV6-2 or TRBV6-3 and J is TRBJ2-5; D is undetermined. Looked up from germline, CDR1 is MNHEY and CDR2 is SVGEGT. The CDR3 length is 14 residues. V was trimmed by 8 bases and J by 9 bases, leaving 22 bases between them. CDR3: CASSIGPPAEPQYF. The CDR3 nucleotides are TGTGCCAGCTCTATAGGACCCCCGGCCGAGCCCCAGTACTTC.

As to this clonotype: This may arise from a read error, as a much more abundant clone is one base away. The CDR3 carries no conserved terminal phenylalanine or tryptophan, so it likely arises from a read error. This chain connects TRBV11-2 to TRBJ2-3; 14 bases fit TRBD2. This CDR3 has 20 residues. The V and J ends lost 5 bases and 1 base, in that order; junction bases with no gene match: 14. Germline CDR1 SGHAT, CDR2 FQNNGV. The CDR3 DNA follows: TGTGCCAGCAGCCCCCGGGGGGGGACTAGCGGGAGTGTCGGCACAGATACGCAGTATTAT. Translated: CASSPRGGTSGSVGTDTQYY.

Ten or more counts support this clonotype. The chain carries TRBV20-1 and TRBJ2-3; 7 bases fit TRBD2. Per the germline V gene, CDR1 is DFQATT and CDR2 is SNEGSKA (reference sequence). Losses at the gene ends were 4 bases for V and 2 bases for J; bases not matched to a gene: 9. The CDR3 has 15 amino acids. CDR3 loop: CSAIKRGSNTDTQYF. In DNA, the CDR3 is TGCAGTGCTATAAAGCGGGGATCAAACACAGATACGCAGTATTTT.

The chain uses TRBV27 and TRBJ2-1; a weak D match, TRBD1 (5 bases). Trimming took 1 base from V and 6 from J, leaving 7 bases between them. The CDR3 has 13 residues. Looked up from germline, CDR1 is MNHEY and CDR2 is SMNVEV (reference sequence). This chain's CDR3 is CASSLFQGNEQFF. The CDR3 nucleotides read TGTGCCAGCAGTTTATTCCAGGGCAATGAGCAGTTCTTC.

With regard to this clonotype: Given a much more abundant clone one base away, this may be a read error. This chain uses TRBV7-9 with TRBJ1-2; TRBD1 is a possible D gene (6 bases). Germline V gene sequence: CDR1 SEHNR, CDR2 FQNEAQ (reference sequence). The CDR3 is 15 amino acids. V gave up 4 bases and J gave up 1 base, with 13 bases separating them. CDR3 nucleotides: TGTGCCAGCAGCTCAAGAACAGGGCTTAACTATGGCTACACCTTC. This encodes CASSSRTGLNYGYTF. Full variable domain (outside the CDR3, taken from reference TRBV7-9 and TRBJ1-2): DTGVSQNPRHKITKRGQNVTFRCDPISEHNRLYWYRQTLGQGPEFLTYFQNEAQLEKSRLLSDRFSAERPKGSFSTLEIQRTEQGDSAMYLCASSSRTGLNYGYTFGSGTRLTVV.

The V gene is TRBV27, the J gene TRBJ2-7; D not certain. Germline V CDR1 and CDR2: MNHEY, SMNVEV (reference sequence). The germline V and J ends were trimmed by 5 bases and 5 bases, with 13 bases remaining between them. The CDR3 consists of 13 residues. CDR3 bases: TGTGCCAGCAGTGCAAGGGCCGCCAACGAGCAGTACTTC. Encoded protein: CASSARAANEQYF.